The 21 T cell receptor beta chains listed next were all sequenced from one sample in a study of T cell responses to AZD1222 COVID-19 vaccine (dated by TCRdb to 2020 to 2022). Receptors were amplified or captured by the immunoSEQ multiplex PCR assay. TCRdb mirrors the immuneACCESS table, restricted to in-frame sequences. Some clones are absent from its copies; in checked studies, under half trace to an unresolved V gene, and the reason for the others is unknown. Within this sample are approximately 130,000 clones, with 80% to 90% of them counted one time only. The ten largest clonotypes hold over 25% of the sample. Reading the label with the study, this specimen's time point is: about 28 days (+/-7) after the second vaccine dose. Sequenced material: peripheral blood, taken 28 days after the second AZD1222 dose. These receptors all stem from an adult who received the AZD1222 COVID-19 vaccine.

This rearrangement joins TRBV6-2 or TRBV6-3 to TRBJ1-2, with D uncertain. CDR3 length: 12 residues. Germline V gives CDR1 MNHEY, CDR2 SVGEGT. With 6 bases removed from V and 4 bases from J, the gap between germline ends came to 9 bases. The CDR3 region is CASSRPSYGYTF. CDR3 DNA: TGTGCCAGCAGCCGACCGTCCTATGGCTACACCTTC.

The CDR3 spells CASSYSGQKGEQYF. CDR3 bases: TGTGCCAGCAGTTACTCGGGGCAAAAAGGCGAGCAGTACTTC. The chain couples TRBV6-5 to TRBJ2-7; TRBD1 is a possible D gene (5 bases). Germline V gives CDR1 MNHEY, CDR2 SVGAGI. The CDR3 is 14 residues long. Trimming took off 0 bases at V and 6 bases at J, with 12 bases between the two ends.

This clone was recorded once. This chain joins TRBV6-5 and TRBJ2-7; the D call may be TRBD1 or TRBD2 (5 bases each). V was pared by 4 bases and J by 3 bases, with 10 bases between. The CDR3 totals 13 residues. Looked up from germline, CDR1 is MNHEY and CDR2 is SVGAGI. The CDR3 loop is CASSWDRNYEQYF. DNA of the CDR3: TGTGCCAGCAGTTGGGACCGGAACTACGAGCAGTACTTC.

The gene calls are TRBV6-2 or TRBV6-3 and TRBJ2-7; 7 nucleotides agree with TRBD1. Germline values: CDR1 MNHEY, CDR2 SVGEGT. J lost 2 bases, V lost 0 bases, and 7 bases had no gene match. The CDR3 contains 16 residues. CDR3 amino acids: CASSYSGQRPTYEQYF. CDR3 nucleotide sequence: TGTGCCAGCAGTTACTCGGGACAGCGTCCAACCTACGAGCAGTACTTC.

The chain combines TRBV11-2 with TRBJ1-2; D is possibly TRBD1 (6 bases). CDR1 is SGHAT and CDR2 is FQNNGV in the germline V gene. The CDR3 is made up of 18 amino acids. V gave up 3 bases and J gave up 3 bases, with 23 bases separating them. The CDR3 sequence: CASSLLGDTQAYYYGYTF. CDR3 nucleotide sequence: TGTGCCAGCAGCTTGCTTGGGGACACCCAGGCCTACTACTATGGCTACACCTTC.

J is TRBJ2-1 and V is TRBV11-3, with D possibly matching TRBD1 (5 bases). The CDR3 has 14 amino acids. With 5 bases removed from V and 3 bases from J, the gap between germline ends came to 11 bases. Looked up from germline, CDR1 is SGHNT and CDR2 is YENEEA. The CDR3 sequence is CASSPSQVYNEQFF. The CDR3 bases are TGTGCCAGCAGCCCATCACAGGTCTACAATGAGCAGTTCTTC.

J is TRBJ2-7 and V is TRBV6-5; D is unresolved. Trimming pared 2 bases from V and 2 bases from J, leaving 13 bases between. The CDR3 contains 15 residues. CDR1 is MNHEY, CDR2 SVGAGI, per germline. CDR3 sequence reads: CASSYEFRTAYEQYF. The CDR3 bases are TGTGCCAGCAGTTACGAGTTCCGAACAGCCTACGAGCAGTACTTC.

This chain uses TRBV2 with TRBJ2-5; 12 bases align to TRBD2. This CDR3 has 15 amino acids. Germline V lookup: CDR1 SNHLY, CDR2 FYNNEI. V lost 5 bases and J lost 4; bases outside the gene matches: 5. In DNA, the CDR3 is TGTGCCAGCAGTTCTAGCGGGGGGGCCGGAGAGACCCAGTACTTC. The encoded protein is CASSSSGGAGETQYF.

The V and J genes are TRBV30 and TRBJ1-2; 8 nucleotides match TRBD1. J gave up 0 bases and V 3 bases, and 6 bases lay outside the gene matches. Germline lookup yields CDR1 GTSNPN and CDR2 SVGIG (reference sequence). This CDR3 spans 15 amino acids. For the CDR3, the DNA is TGTGCCTGGAGCCCAGGACAGGGAGCTAACTATGGCTACACCTTC. Protein sequence: CAWSPGQGANYGYTF.

The chain links TRBV6-4 to TRBJ2-3, with TRBD2 as a possible D gene (6 bases). This CDR3 contains 13 residues. Trimming took off 5 bases at V and 6 bases at J, with 12 bases between the two ends. Looked up from germline, CDR1 is MRHNA and CDR2 is SNTAGT. CDR3 coding DNA: TGTGCCAGCAGTCGGGACTCACCCGATACGCAGTATTTT. Its protein product is CASSRDSPDTQYF.

CDR3 residues: CASSDEGAGWETQYF. CDR3 DNA sequence: TGTGCCAGCAGCGATGAGGGGGCAGGTTGGGAGACCCAGTACTTC. V usage is TRBV6-5 and J usage is TRBJ2-5; 7 nucleotides match TRBD1. Trimming removed 6 bases from V and 5 bases from J; junction bases left unmatched: 12. CDR1 and CDR2 from the germline V gene are MNHEY and SVGAGI. The CDR3 consists of 15 residues.

This sequence joins TRBV6-2 or TRBV6-3 and TRBJ1-5; tentatively, D is TRBD1 (5 bases). V was pared by 4 bases and J by 0 bases, with 13 bases between. The CDR3 sequence is 16 residues long. CDR1 and CDR2 (germline): MNHEY, SVGEGT. CDR3 in DNA: TGTGCCAGCAGTTCCGCCGACAGTTATAGCAATCAGCCCCAGCATTTT. It is translated as CASSSADSYSNQPQHF.

This clone has a handful of counts. The chain employs TRBV23-1 and TRBJ1-5; no firm D call. TRBV23-1 is labeled an ORF, and its function is uncertain. The CDR3 totals 11 residues. V gave up 8 bases and J gave up 1 base, with 3 bases separating them. The CDR3 nucleotides read TGCGCCAGCGGAAGCAATCAGCCCCAGCATTTT. It codes for CASGSNQPQHF.

This clone occurred a few times. The rearrangement links TRBV4-1 to TRBJ1-5; a possible D gene is TRBD1 (5 bases). Looked up from germline, CDR1 is MGHRA and CDR2 is YSYEKL. The germline V and J ends were trimmed by 4 bases and 5 bases, with 15 bases remaining between them. CDR3 size: 15 residues. The CDR3 region is CASSLMLDRDQPQHF. The CDR3 DNA reads TGCGCCAGCAGCCTTATGTTAGACAGAGATCAGCCCCAGCATTTT.

V is TRBV27 and J is TRBJ2-1, with D hard to call. The germline V gene has CDR1 MNHEY and CDR2 SMNVEV (reference sequence). V was shortened by 4 bases and J by 9 bases, with 7 bases between the two germline ends. This CDR3 has 11 amino acids. The DNA of the CDR3 is TGTGCCAGCAGTTCCAGACTTGAGCAGTTCTTC. It encodes CASSSRLEQFF.

The chain employs TRBV27 and TRBJ1-2; the D gene is possibly TRBD1 (5 bases). Trimming removed 9 bases from V and 8 bases from J, with 16 bases in between. Germline CDR1 MNHEY, CDR2 SMNVEV (reference sequence). The CDR3 covers 12 residues. CDR3 in amino acids: CASSSGVWGYTF. As DNA, the CDR3 is TGTGCCAGTAGCTCGGGGGTCTGGGGCTACACCTTC.

This rearrangement joins TRBV5-1 to TRBJ2-7; D is uncertain. Trimming took off 3 bases at V and 4 bases at J, with 11 bases between the two ends. There are 13 residues in the CDR3. Germline CDR1 reads SGHRS; CDR2 reads YFSETQ. CDR3 bases: TGCGCCAGCAGCTCGCCTGAGGCTTACGAGCAGTACTTC. It translates to CASSSPEAYEQYF.

J is TRBJ2-2 and V is TRBV10-3, with D possibly being TRBD2 (6 bases). This CDR3 has 20 residues. Germline CDR1 reads ENHRY; CDR2 reads SYGVKD. V was shortened by 2 bases and J by 5 bases, with 27 bases between the two germline ends. This CDR3 is CAISEGTPFSSRDVTGELFF. The CDR3, as DNA: TGTGCCATCAGTGAGGGGACTCCTTTCAGCAGTCGCGACGTGACCGGGGAGCTGTTTTTT.

This chain uses TRBV7-3 with TRBJ2-1; 7 bases map to TRBD1. Germline CDR1 reads SGHTA; CDR2 reads FQGTGA. J was trimmed by 2 bases and V by 1 base; bases with no gene match: 2. The CDR3 runs to 15 residues. The CDR3 sequence is CASSLMTGPYNEQFF. In nucleotides, the CDR3 is TGTGCCAGCAGCTTAATGACAGGGCCCTACAATGAGCAGTTCTTC. The full variable domain, rest sourced from reference TRBV7-3 and TRBJ2-1, is GAGVSQTPSNKVTEKGKYVELRCDPISGHTALYWYRQSLGQGPEFLIYFQGTGAADDSGLPNDRFFAVRPEGSVSTLKIQRTERGDSAVYLCASSLMTGPYNEQFFGPGTRLTVL.

The chain joins TRBV7-9 to TRBJ2-7; either TRBD1 or TRBD2 may fit D (5 bases each). Trimming shortened V by 1 base and J by 2 bases, and 12 bases separated the two germline ends. From germline, CDR1 is SEHNR and CDR2 FQNEAQ (reference sequence). The CDR3 totals 15 residues. The CDR3 reads CASSLVGDPTYEQYF. The DNA of the CDR3 is TGTGCCAGCAGCTTAGTGGGGGACCCCACCTACGAGCAGTACTTC.

The V call is TRBV19, the J call TRBJ1-5; 9 positions agree with TRBD1. The CDR3 extends over 15 amino acids. The trim removed 1 base at V and 7 bases at J, leaving 5 bases unmatched. Germline lookup yields CDR1 LNHDA and CDR2 SQIVND (reference sequence). In nucleotides, the CDR3 is TGTGCCAGTAGTATAGGGACAGGGGTGAGGCAGCCCCAGCATTTT. It translates to CASSIGTGVRQPQHF.